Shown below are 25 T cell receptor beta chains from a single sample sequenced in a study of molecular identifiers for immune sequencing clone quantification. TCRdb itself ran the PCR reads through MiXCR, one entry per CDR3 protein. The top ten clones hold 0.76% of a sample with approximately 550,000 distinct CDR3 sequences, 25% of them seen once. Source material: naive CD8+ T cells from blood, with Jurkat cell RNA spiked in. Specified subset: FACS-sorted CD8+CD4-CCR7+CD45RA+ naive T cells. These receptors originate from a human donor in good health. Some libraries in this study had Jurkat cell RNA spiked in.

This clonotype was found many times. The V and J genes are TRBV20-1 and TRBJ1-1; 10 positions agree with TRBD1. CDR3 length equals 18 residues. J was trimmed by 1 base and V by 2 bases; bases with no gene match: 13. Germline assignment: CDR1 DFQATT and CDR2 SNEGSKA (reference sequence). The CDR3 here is CSARSRPGQGMKNTEAFF. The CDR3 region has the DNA TGCAGTGCTAGATCAAGACCGGGACAGGGGATGAAGAACACTGAAGCTTTCTTT.

The CDR3 region has the DNA TGTGCCATCAACCGGGACAACGCCTACGAGCAGTACTTC. It codes for CAINRDNAYEQYF. V is TRBV10-3 and J is TRBJ2-7, with a tentative D call TRBD1 (6 bases). The CDR3 consists of 13 residues. Germline CDR1 reads ENHRY; CDR2 reads SYGVKD. Between the trimmed V and J ends, which lost 7 bases and 2 bases, there was a span of 12 bases.

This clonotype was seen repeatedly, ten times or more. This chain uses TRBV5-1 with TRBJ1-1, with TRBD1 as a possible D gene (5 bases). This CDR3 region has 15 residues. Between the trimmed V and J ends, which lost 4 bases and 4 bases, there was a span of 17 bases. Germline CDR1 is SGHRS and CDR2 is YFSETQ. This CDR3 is CASSPLGGKFTEAFF. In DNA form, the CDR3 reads TGCGCCAGCAGCCCCTTGGGGGGGAAATTCACTGAAGCTTTCTTT.

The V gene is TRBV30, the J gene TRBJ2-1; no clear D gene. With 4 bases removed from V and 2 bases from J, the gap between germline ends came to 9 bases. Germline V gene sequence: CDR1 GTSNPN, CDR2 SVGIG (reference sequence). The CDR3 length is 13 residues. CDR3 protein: CAWMPDTYNEQFF. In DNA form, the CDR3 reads TGTGCCTGGATGCCAGATACCTACAATGAGCAGTTCTTC.

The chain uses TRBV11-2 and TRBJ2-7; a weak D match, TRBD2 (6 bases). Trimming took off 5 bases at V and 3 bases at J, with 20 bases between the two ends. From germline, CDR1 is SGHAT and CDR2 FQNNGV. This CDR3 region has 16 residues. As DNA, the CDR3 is TGTGCCAGCAGCGTCGCACCGGGTCTGGGGGGCTACGAGCAGTACTTC. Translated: CASSVAPGLGGYEQYF.

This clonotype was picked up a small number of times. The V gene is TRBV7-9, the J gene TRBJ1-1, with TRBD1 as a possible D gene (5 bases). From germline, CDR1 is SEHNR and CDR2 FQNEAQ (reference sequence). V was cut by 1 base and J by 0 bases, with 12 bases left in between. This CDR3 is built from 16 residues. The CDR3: CASSLGEGRMNTEAFF. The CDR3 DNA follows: TGTGCCAGCAGCTTAGGCGAGGGACGGATGAACACTGAAGCTTTCTTT.

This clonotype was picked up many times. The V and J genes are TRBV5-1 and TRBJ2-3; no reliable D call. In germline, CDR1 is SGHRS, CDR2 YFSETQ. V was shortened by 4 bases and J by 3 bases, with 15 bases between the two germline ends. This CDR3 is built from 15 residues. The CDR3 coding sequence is TGCGCCAGCAGCCAGTGGTTACAGTTGACAGATACGCAGTATTTT. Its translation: CASSQWLQLTDTQYF.

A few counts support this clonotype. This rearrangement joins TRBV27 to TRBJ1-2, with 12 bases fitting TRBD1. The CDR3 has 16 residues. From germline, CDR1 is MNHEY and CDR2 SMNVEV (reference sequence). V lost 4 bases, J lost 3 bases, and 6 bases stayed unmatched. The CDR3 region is CASSWGQGAGYYGYTF. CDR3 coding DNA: TGTGCCAGCAGTTGGGGACAGGGGGCCGGCTACTATGGCTACACCTTC.

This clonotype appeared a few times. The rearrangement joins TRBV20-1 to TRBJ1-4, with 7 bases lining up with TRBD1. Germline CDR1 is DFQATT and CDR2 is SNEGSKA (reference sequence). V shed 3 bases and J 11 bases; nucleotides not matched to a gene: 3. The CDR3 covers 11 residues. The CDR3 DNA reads TGCAGTGCTAGGGTACAGGGGAAACTGTTTTTT. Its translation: CSARVQGKLFF.

CDR3 sequence (DNA): TGTGCCAGCAGCGAGAGCGGGACAGCAAACGCCGGGGAGCTGTTTTTT. Translating it yields CASSESGTANAGELFF. J is TRBJ2-2 and V is TRBV9; TRBD1 or TRBD2 may be the D gene (7 bases each). Germline V gene data show CDR1 as SGDLS and CDR2 as YYNGEE. The ends were cut back, 3 bases at V and 6 bases at J, with 18 bases in the middle. The length of the CDR3 is 16 residues.

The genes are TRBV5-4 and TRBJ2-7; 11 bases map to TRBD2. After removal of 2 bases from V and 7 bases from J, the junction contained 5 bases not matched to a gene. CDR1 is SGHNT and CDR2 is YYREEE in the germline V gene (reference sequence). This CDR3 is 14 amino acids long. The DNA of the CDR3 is TGTGCCAGCAGCTTTAGCGGGGGGGCCATTGAGCAGTACTTC. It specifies CASSFSGGAIEQYF.

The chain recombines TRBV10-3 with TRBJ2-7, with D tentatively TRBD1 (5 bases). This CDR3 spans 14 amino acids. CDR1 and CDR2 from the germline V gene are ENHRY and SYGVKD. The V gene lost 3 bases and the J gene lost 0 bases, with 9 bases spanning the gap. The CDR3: CAISEPDNSYEQYF. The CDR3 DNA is TGTGCCATCAGTGAACCGGACAACTCCTACGAGCAGTACTTC.

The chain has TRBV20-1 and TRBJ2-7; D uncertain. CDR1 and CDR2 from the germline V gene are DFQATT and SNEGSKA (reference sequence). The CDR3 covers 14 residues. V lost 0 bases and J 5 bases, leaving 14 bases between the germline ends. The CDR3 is CSAREPRLEHEQYF. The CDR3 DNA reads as TGCAGTGCTAGAGAACCGCGGTTAGAGCACGAGCAGTACTTC.

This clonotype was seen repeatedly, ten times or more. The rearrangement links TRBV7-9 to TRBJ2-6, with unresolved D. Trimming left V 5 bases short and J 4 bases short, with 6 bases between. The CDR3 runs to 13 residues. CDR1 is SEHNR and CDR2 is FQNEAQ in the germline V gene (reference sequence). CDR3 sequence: CASSPPGANVLTF. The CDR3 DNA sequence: TGTGCCAGCAGCCCCCCCGGGGCCAACGTCCTGACTTTC.

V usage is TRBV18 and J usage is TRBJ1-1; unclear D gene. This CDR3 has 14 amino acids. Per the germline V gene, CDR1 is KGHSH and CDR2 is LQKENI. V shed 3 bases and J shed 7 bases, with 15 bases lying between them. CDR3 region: CASSPTAPGIEAFF. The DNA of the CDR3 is TGTGCCAGCTCACCCACAGCACCAGGTATTGAAGCTTTCTTT.

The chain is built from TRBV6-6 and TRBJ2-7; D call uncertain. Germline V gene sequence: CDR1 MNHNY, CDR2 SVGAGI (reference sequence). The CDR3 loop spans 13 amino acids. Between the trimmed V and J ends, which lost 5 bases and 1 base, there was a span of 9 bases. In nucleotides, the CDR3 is TGTGCCAGCAGTAAGGTGGAATCCTACGAGCAGTACGTC. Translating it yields CASSKVESYEQYV.

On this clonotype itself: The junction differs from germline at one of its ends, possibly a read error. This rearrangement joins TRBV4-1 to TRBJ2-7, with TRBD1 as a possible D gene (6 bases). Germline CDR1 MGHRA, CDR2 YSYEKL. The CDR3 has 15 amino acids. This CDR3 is CAGSSEQGLIYEQYF. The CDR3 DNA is TGCGCCGGCAGCTCCGAGCAGGGGCTCATCTACGAGCAGTACTTC.

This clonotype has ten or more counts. CDR3 nucleotide sequence: TGTGCCTGGAGGACAGGAAGGAGCTCTGGAAACACCATATATTTT. Translation: CAWRTGRSSGNTIYF. This chain links TRBV30 with TRBJ1-3; a weak D match, TRBD1 (6 bases). Trimming removed 3 bases from V and 0 bases from J, with 12 bases in between. The CDR3 loop spans 15 amino acids. Germline values: CDR1 GTSNPN, CDR2 SVGIG (reference sequence). The whole variable domain, filled in from reference TRBV30 and TRBJ1-3, reads SQTIHQWPATLVQPVGSPLSLECTVEGTSNPNLYWYRQAAGRGLQLLFYSVGIGQISSEVPQNLSASRPQDRQFILSSKKLLLSDSGFYLCAWRTGRSSGNTIYFGEGSWLTVV.

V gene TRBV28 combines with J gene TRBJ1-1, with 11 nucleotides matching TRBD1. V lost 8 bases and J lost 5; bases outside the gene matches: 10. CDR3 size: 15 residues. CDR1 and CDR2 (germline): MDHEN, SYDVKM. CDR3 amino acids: CASYPNGQGATEAFF. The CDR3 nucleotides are TGTGCCAGCTATCCTAACGGACAGGGGGCGACTGAAGCTTTCTTT.

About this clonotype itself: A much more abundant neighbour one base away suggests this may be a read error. CDR3 amino acids: CASTAQGFYEQYF. DNA of the CDR3: TGTGCCAGCACCGCCCAGGGCTTCTACGAGCAGTACTTC. The chain has TRBV4-2 and TRBJ2-7; the D gene is possibly TRBD1 (5 bases). Germline CDR1 LGHNA, CDR2 YNFKEQ. V lost 7 bases to trimming and J lost 3 bases, with 13 bases between them. The CDR3 length is 13 residues.

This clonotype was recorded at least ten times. The CDR3 here is CASSFGGADGELFF. The CDR3 nucleotides read TGTGCCAGCAGCTTTGGTGGGGCGGACGGGGAGCTGTTTTTT. The chain couples TRBV7-2 to TRBJ2-2; D might be TRBD1 (5 bases). The CDR3 totals 14 residues. V lost 3 bases and J lost 7, with 12 bases in between. Germline V gene data show CDR1 as SGHTA and CDR2 as FQGNSA. The whole variable domain, filled in from reference TRBV7-2 and TRBJ2-2, reads GAGVSQSPSNKVTEKGKDVELRCDPISGHTALYWYRQSLGQGLEFLIYFQGNSAPDKSGLPSDRFSAERTGGSVSTLTIQRTQQEDSAVYLCASSFGGADGELFFGEGSRLTVL.

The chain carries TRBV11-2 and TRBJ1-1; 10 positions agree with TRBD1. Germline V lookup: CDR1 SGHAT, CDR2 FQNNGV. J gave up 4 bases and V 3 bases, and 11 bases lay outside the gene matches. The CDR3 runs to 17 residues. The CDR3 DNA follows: TGTGCCAGCAGCTTTATGATGACAGGGGGCGTTAGCACTGAAGCTTTCTTT. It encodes CASSFMMTGGVSTEAFF.

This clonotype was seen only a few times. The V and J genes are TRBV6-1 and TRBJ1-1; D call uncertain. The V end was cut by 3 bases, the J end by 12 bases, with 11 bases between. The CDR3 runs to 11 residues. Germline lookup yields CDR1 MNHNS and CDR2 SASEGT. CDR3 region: CASSDWAFSFF. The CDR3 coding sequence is TGTGCCAGCAGTGACTGGGCTTTTTCTTTCTTT.

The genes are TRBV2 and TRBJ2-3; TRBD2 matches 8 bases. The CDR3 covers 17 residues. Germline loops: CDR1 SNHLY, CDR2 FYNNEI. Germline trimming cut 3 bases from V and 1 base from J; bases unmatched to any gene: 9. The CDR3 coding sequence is TGTGCCAGCAGTGACCCCGAGCGGGAGTATGGCACAGATACGCAGTATTTT. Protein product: CASSDPEREYGTDTQYF.

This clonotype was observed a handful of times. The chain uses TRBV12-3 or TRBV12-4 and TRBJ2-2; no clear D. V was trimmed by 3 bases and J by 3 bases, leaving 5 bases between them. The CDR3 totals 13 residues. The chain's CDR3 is CASSFVDTGELFF. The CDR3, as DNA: TGTGCCAGCAGTTTTGTAGACACCGGGGAGCTGTTTTTT.